The clone carrying this TCR delta chain was counted between two and nine times. Germline V lookup: CDR1 GEAIGNYY, CDR2 EKD. The CDR3 contains 18 residues. The junction had 2 bases not matched to a gene; V was cut back by 1 base and J by 1 base. The data were taken from a study of gamma-delta chains in newborns, infants, children. Study context: Microbial exposure reportedly drives polyclonal innate γδ T cell expansion after birth.

TCRdb redid clone calling on the reads using CATT. Of some 5,000 delta-chain clones in the sample, 3% to 3.5% are singletons; the top ten hold approximately 13%. The TCR was taken from a child who was a newborn, infant or young child, either healthy, febrile or measles-vaccinated (not recorded which). Sample: blood. The chain joins TRDV2 to TRDJ3, with 11 bases matching TRDD3. This CDR3 is CACDTLGDKSWDTRQMFF. CDR3 nucleotides: TGTGCCTGTGACACACTGGGGGATAAATCCTGGGACACCCGACAGATGTTTTTC.